This is a list of T cell receptor beta chains from one sample in a study of blood T cell repertoires in COVID-19. Clones were sequenced by immunoSEQ multiplex PCR, and TCRdb holds only the in-frame ones, with some missing. The data contain approximately 77,000 clones, about 80% of them singletons. The sequencing input was peripheral blood. The source is a woman in her 70s with acute or convalescent COVID-19. Both conserved end residues are part of each CDR3. D genes are given only for firm matches. Clone size, where shown, is once, few, many, or a class for clones that have expanded.

clone_size	v_call	j_call	d_call	cdr3_nt	cdr3_aa
NA	TRBV6-5	TRBJ1-2	TRBD1	TGTGCCAGCAGTACTTGGACAGGGACGGATGGCTACACCTTC	CASSTWTGTDGYTF
once	TRBV11-3	TRBJ2-1	TRBD2	TGTGCCAGCAGCTCACTGGGACTAGGTCCCAATGAGCAGTTCTTC	CASSSLGLGPNEQFF
NA	TRBV11-2	TRBJ1-1	NA	TGTGCCAGCAGCTTAGGGCGGCGGTGGCCGAACACTGAAGCTTTCTTT	CASSLGRRWPNTEAFF
NA	TRBV4-1	TRBJ1-3	NA	TGCGCCAGCAGCCCGTTTACAGGAGACACCATATATTTT	CASSPFTGDTIYF
NA	TRBV27	TRBJ2-3	TRBD1	TGTGCCAGCAGTCAATCCGGGACAGGGGCCGATACGCAGTATTTT	CASSQSGTGADTQYF
NA	TRBV7-9	TRBJ1-1	TRBD1	TGTGCCAGCAGCTTGGGACAGGGAATGAACACTGAAGCTTTCTTT	CASSLGQGMNTEAFF
few	TRBV19	TRBJ1-5	NA	TGTGCCAGTAGTACCTACAATCAGCCCCAGCATTTT	CASSTYNQPQHF
NA	TRBV9	TRBJ1-1	NA	TGTGCCAGCAGCGCCCCCATTTCCAGGGGAGTGGGCACTGAAGCTTTCTTT	CASSAPISRGVGTEAFF
NA	TRBV19	TRBJ1-1	NA	TGTGCCAGTAGTAACAGCATGAACACTGAAGCTTTCTTT	CASSNSMNTEAFF
NA	TRBV7-8	TRBJ2-7	TRBD2	TGTGCCAGCAGCCCTCGACTAGCGGGGGGCTCCTACGAGCAGTACTTC	CASSPRLAGGSYEQYF
once	TRBV9	TRBJ2-2	TRBD2	TGTGCCAGCAGCGTAGGCCCCGGGGGGGACACCGGGGAGCTGTTTTTT	CASSVGPGGDTGELFF
NA	TRBV6-2/TRBV6-3	TRBJ2-3	TRBD2	TGTGCCAGCAGTATGTCTAGCGGGGGGGCGGCAGATACGCAGTATTTT	CASSMSSGGAADTQYF
NA	TRBV19	TRBJ1-1	NA	TGTGCCAGTAGTATAGATTTCCGGAGGGACACTGAAGCTTTCTTT	CASSIDFRRDTEAFF
NA	TRBV19	TRBJ2-1	NA	TGTGCCAGTAGAGATAGCGGTTCCTACAATGAGCAGTTCTTC	CASRDSGSYNEQFF
NA	TRBV6-5	TRBJ2-7	TRBD1	TGTGCCAGCAGCACAGGGGGCCCCCTCTACGAGCAGTACTTC	CASSTGGPLYEQYF
NA	TRBV9	TRBJ2-1	TRBD1	TGTGCCAGCAGCGTAGAGGGACAGCCCCTGTATGAGCAGTTCTTC	CASSVEGQPLYEQFF